The rows below give T cell receptor beta chains drawn from one sample of a study of T cells in Graves' hyperthyroidism and ophthalmopathy. MiXCR was run by TCRdb on the multiplex PCR reads, yielding one entry per CDR3 protein. Among hundreds of thousands of distinct CDR3 sequences listed, approximately 40% were seen once. Sequences were obtained from blood. Receptors originate from a woman aged 40 to 50 with Graves' hyperthyroidism. The conserved cysteine and the conserved F or W are not part of the CDR3 here. The order of the fields is V gene, D gene, CDR3 protein. The D gene is left open where the match is weak.

V: TRBV2
D: .
CDR3: ASSTGGIEKLF

V: TRBV7-9
D: .
CDR3: AISQGAGELF

V: TRBV5-6
D: .
CDR3: ASSYALTDQPQH

V: TRBV28
D: .
CDR3: ASSFYREYLYEQY

V: TRBV25-1
D: .
CDR3: ASSGGMMQETQY

V: TRBV7-2
D: TRBD1
CDR3: ASSLSAGGRSNQPQH

V: TRBV7-9
D: .
CDR3: ASSLGWAAGTEAF

V: TRBV20-1
D: TRBD2
CDR3: SASVTSGRRETQY

V: TRBV2
D: .
CDR3: ASSKPTGNQPQH

V: TRBV19
D: .
CDR3: ASSIKNYGYT

V: TRBV5-1
D: .
CDR3: ASSPRVGGETQY

V: TRBV7-9
D: .
CDR3: ASRAGGSNQPQH

V: TRBV10-3
D: TRBD1
CDR3: AITRDRGNTIY

V: TRBV6-5
D: .
CDR3: ASSRVGNQPQH

V: TRBV20-1
D: .
CDR3: SAREKAYLGVGYT

V: TRBV20-1
D: TRBD1
CDR3: SARLTGDYGYT

V: TRBV19
D: TRBD1
CDR3: ASRTSGTEYGYT

V: TRBV5-4
D: TRBD1
CDR3: ASSLTPGQGAEEQY

V: TRBV9
D: .
CDR3: ASSVAPTPGPGNTIY

V: TRBV6-5
D: .
CDR3: ASGVGYGYT

V: TRBV4-3
D: .
CDR3: ASSIKGGRPYGYT

V: TRBV7-8
D: .
CDR3: ASSSPSYPALGYT

V: TRBV7-9
D: .
CDR3: ASSHIGREANSPLH

V: TRBV11-2
D: .
CDR3: ASSLGGQPQY

V: TRBV12-3/TRBV12-4
D: TRBD1
CDR3: ASSSRDRGYGYT

V: TRBV11-1
D: .
CDR3: ASSDGGPGQPQH

V: TRBV6-5
D: TRBD1
CDR3: ASSYGQGRRGYT

V: TRBV6-5
D: .
CDR3: ASSVGRGEKLF

V: TRBV5-8
D: TRBD1
CDR3: ASSLQGNTYEQY